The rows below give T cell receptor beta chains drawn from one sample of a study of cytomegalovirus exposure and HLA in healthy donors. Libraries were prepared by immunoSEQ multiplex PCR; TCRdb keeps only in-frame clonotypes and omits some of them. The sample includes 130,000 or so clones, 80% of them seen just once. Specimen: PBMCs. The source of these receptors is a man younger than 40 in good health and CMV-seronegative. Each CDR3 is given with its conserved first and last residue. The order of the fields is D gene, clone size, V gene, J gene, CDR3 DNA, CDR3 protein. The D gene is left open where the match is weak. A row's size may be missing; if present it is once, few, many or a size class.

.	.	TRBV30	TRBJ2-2	TGTGCCTGGACCACTACTAAGGTGTCAGGGGCCACCGGGGAGCTGTTTTTT	CAWTTTKVSGATGELFF
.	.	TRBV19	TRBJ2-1	TGTGCCAGTAGTTCTCTAAGGGAGGACTTTTATGAGCAGTTCTTC	CASSSLREDFYEQFF
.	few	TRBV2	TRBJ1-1	TGTGCCAGCAGTGACACGGGAGGCACTGAAGCTTTCTTT	CASSDTGGTEAFF
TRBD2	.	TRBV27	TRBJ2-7	TGTGCCAGCAGTCGTACCGGGACTAGCGGTTACGAGCAGTACTTC	CASSRTGTSGYEQYF
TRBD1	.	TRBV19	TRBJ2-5	TGTGCCAGTAGGAGCCAGGGGGCTGGAGAGACCCAGTACTTC	CASRSQGAGETQYF
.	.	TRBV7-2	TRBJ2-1	TGTGCCAGCAGCTTCAAAGGGAGCTCCTACAATGAGCAGTTCTTC	CASSFKGSSYNEQFF
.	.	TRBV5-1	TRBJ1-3	TGCGCCAGCAGCTTGAACCCGGGAAGCTCTGGAAACACCATATATTTT	CASSLNPGSSGNTIYF
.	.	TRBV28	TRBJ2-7	TGTGCCAGCCTGCCGGGATCTAGCAGCGAGCAGTACTTC	CASLPGSSSEQYF
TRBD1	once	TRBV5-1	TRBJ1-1	TGCGCCAGCAGCAGGATGGGACAGAGGAACACTGAAGCTTTCTTT	CASSRMGQRNTEAFF
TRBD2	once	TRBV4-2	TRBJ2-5	TGTGCCAGCAGCCGACAACGGACTAGCGGTTCGTTGGAGACCCAGTACTTC	CASSRQRTSGSLETQYF
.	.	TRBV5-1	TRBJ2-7	TGCGCCAGCAGCTTGGAGGGGGTCTACGAGCAGTACTTC	CASSLEGVYEQYF
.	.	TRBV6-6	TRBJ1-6	TGTGCCAGCAGCCCCAGCAGAGGAGTCTCACCCCTCCACTTT	CASSPSRGVSPLHF
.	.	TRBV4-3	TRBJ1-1	TGCGCCAGCAGCCAAGGGGACATGTACACTGAAGCTTTCTTT	CASSQGDMYTEAFF
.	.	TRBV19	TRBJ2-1	TGTGCCAGTAGGGGTACTAGTCCCCAGTCCTACAATGAGCAGTTCTTC	CASRGTSPQSYNEQFF
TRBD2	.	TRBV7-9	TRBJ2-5	TGTGCCAGCAGCTTGGGGTTGCGGGGGAGTCAAGAGACCCAGTACTTC	CASSLGLRGSQETQYF
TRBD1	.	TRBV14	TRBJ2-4	TGTGCCAGCAGCGCGGGGACAGGGGGAAACATTCAGTACTTC	CASSAGTGGNIQYF
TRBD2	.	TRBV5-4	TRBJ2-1	TGTGCCAGCAGCCGGGGACTAGCGGGATACTCCTACAATGAGCAGTTCTTC	CASSRGLAGYSYNEQFF
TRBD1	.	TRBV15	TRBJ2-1	TGTGCCACCAGTAGACACGCCATCCAGGGGGATGAGCAGTTCTTC	CATSRHAIQGDEQFF
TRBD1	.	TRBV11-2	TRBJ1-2	TGTGCCAGCAGTCAGGGGGGAAGCTATGGCTACACCTTC	CASSQGGSYGYTF
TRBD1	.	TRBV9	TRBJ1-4	TGTGCCAGCAGCCCGACAGGGAACAATGAAAAACTGTTTTTT	CASSPTGNNEKLFF
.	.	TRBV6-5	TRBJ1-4	TGTGCCAGCAGCCAGTTCCCCTTCAATGAAAAACTGTTTTTT	CASSQFPFNEKLFF
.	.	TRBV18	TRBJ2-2	TGTGCCAGCTCACCAAAGTCCAGGGCTGATAACACCGGGGAGCTGTTTTTT	CASSPKSRADNTGELFF
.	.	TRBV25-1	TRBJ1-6	TGTGCCAGCAGTGACCTCATAGATGTCGGTTCACCCCTCCACTTT	CASSDLIDVGSPLHF
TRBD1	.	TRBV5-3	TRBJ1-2	TGTGCCAGTAACAAGTCGGGACAGATTTATGGCTACACCTTC	CASNKSGQIYGYTF
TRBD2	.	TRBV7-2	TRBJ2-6	TGTGCCATCCGACGGGGGGACCGGGGGGGGGCCAACGTCCTGACTTTC	CAIRRGDRGGANVLTF
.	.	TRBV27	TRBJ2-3	TGTGCCAGCAGTTTTGCGGGGGCAAGCACAGATACGCAGTATTTT	CASSFAGASTDTQYF
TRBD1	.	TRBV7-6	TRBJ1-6	TGTGCCAGCACCCCTCAGGGGACAGATAATTCACCCCTCCACTTT	CASTPQGTDNSPLHF
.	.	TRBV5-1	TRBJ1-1	TGCGCCAGCAAACGAGGGACTACCCCCTCCAACACTGAAGCTTTCTTT	CASKRGTTPSNTEAFF
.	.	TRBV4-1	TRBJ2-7	TGCGCCAGCAGCCAAGATAGGGGTTCACTGGGCTACGAGCAGTACTTC	CASSQDRGSLGYEQYF
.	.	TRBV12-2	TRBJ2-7	TGTGCAAGTCGCTTAGCGCGGGAAAAGATCGGCTACGAGCAGTACTTC	CASRLAREKIGYEQYF
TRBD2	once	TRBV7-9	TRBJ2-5	TGTGCCAGCAGCCTCGCCGTACTAGCGGGGGGACAAGAGACCCAGTACTTC	CASSLAVLAGGQETQYF
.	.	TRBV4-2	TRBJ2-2	TGTGCCAGCAGCCCTGCGTATGCCGGGGAGCTGTTTTTT	CASSPAYAGELFF
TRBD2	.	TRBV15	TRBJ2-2	TGTGCCACCAGAGACCTAGCGGGGGGGCGTACCGGGGAGCTGTTTTTT	CATRDLAGGRTGELFF
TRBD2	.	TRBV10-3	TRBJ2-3	TGTGCCATCAGTGCGTCACCGGGACTAGCGGGGGGGTCGACAGATACGCAGTATTTT	CAISASPGLAGGSTDTQYF
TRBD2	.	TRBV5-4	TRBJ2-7	TGTGCCAGCAGCTTAGAGCGGGAGGTCTACGAGCAGTACTTC	CASSLEREVYEQYF
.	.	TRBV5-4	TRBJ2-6	TGTGCCAGCAGGTTGATGTCGGGGAACTCTGGGGCCAACGTCCTGACTTTC	CASRLMSGNSGANVLTF
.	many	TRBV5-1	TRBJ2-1	TGCGCCAGCAGCTTGGTGCCACAGGAGACTGTAAATGAGCAGTTCTTC	CASSLVPQETVNEQFF
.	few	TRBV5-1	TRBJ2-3	TGCGCCAGCAGCTTGGCCCTAACCCTTACTGAGGATACGCAGTATTTT	CASSLALTLTEDTQYF
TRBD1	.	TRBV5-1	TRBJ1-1	TGCGCCAGCAGCTTGACACAGGGGGCCATGAACACTGAAGCTTTCTTT	CASSLTQGAMNTEAFF
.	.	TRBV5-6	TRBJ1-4	TGTGCCAGCAGCCGACAGCAAACTAATGAAAAACTGTTTTTT	CASSRQQTNEKLFF
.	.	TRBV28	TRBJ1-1	TGTGCCAGCAGCCCAAACCGTTGGGAGGGGAACACTGAAGCTTTCTTT	CASSPNRWEGNTEAFF
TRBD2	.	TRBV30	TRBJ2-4	TGTGCCTGGAGTAACGGGGGGGACTTCCTAGCCAAAAACATTCAGTACTTC	CAWSNGGDFLAKNIQYF
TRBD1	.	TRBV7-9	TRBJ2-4	TGTGCCAGCAGCCCTCGACAGGGGGCGAGCATTCAGTACTTC	CASSPRQGASIQYF
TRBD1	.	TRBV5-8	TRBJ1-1	TGTGCCAGCAGACCCTTACAGGGGGTGTCGACTGAAGCTTTCTTT	CASRPLQGVSTEAFF
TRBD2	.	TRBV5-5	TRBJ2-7	TGTGCCAGCCGGGCCGGGGCTAGCGGCTCCTACGAGCAGTACTTC	CASRAGASGSYEQYF
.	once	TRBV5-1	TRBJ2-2	TGCGCCAGCAGGGTTCTAGTTTCCGACCTAGTTAACACCGGGGAGCTGTTTTTT	CASRVLVSDLVNTGELFF
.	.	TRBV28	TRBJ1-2	TGTGCCAGCAACCCCTCAGACAGCCCCCTTAGTGGCTACACCTTC	CASNPSDSPLSGYTF
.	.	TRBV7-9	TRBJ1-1	TGTGCCAGCAGCTTAGACAGTAACACAGCTTTCTTT	CASSLDSNTAFF
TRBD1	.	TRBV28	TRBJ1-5	TGTGCCAGCAGTGAAAAGGGGACAGGGGGCCTTCAGCCCCAGCATTTT	CASSEKGTGGLQPQHF
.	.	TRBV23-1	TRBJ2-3	TGCGCCAGCAGTCATTCCGGGACACCCCTCACAGATACGCAGTATTTT	CASSHSGTPLTDTQYF
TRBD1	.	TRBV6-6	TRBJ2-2	TGTGCCACCTGGAGACAGGGGGGAAACACCGGGGAGCTGTTTTTT	CATWRQGGNTGELFF
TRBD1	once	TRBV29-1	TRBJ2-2	TGCAGCGCCGGTCGTCCGAGGACAGGCGGCACCGGGGAGCTGTTTTTT	CSAGRPRTGGTGELFF
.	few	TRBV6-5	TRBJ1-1	TGTGCCAGCAGGGCGGGGTGGGCTGAAGCTTTCTTT	CASRAGWAEAFF
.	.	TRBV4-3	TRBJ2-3	TGCGCCAGCAGCCAAACCGGGACTCCCACAGATACGCAGTATTTT	CASSQTGTPTDTQYF
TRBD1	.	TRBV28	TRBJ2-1	TGTGCCAGCAGTCGATCAGGGGGCGCGGGAATTAATGAGCAGTTCTTC	CASSRSGGAGINEQFF
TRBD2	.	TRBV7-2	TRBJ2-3	TGTGCCAGCAGCTTAGGCCAGGGAGGGGCTGATACGCAGTATTTT	CASSLGQGGADTQYF